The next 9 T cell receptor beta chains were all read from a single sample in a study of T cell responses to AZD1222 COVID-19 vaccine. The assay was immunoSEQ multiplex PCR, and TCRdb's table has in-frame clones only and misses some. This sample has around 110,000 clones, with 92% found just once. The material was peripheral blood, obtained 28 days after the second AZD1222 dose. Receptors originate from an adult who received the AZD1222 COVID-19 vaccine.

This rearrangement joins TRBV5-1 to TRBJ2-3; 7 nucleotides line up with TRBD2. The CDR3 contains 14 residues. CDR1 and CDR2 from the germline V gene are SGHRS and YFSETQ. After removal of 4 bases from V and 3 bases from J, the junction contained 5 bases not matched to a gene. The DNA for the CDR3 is TGCGCCAGCAGCCCCGAAGCGGGGACAGATACGCAGTATTTT. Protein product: CASSPEAGTDTQYF. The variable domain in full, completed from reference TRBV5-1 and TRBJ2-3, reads KAGVTQTPRYLIKTRGQQVTLSCSPISGHRSVSWYQQTPGQGLQFLFEYFSETQRNKGNFPGRFSGRQFSNSRSEMNVSTLELGDSALYLCASSPEAGTDTQYFGPGTRLTVL.

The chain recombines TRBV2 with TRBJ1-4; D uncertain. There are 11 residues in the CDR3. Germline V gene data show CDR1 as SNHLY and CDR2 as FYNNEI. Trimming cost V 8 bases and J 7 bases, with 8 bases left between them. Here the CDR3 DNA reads TGTGCCAGCCTTGGAGTTGAAAAACTGTTTTTT. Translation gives CASLGVEKLFF.

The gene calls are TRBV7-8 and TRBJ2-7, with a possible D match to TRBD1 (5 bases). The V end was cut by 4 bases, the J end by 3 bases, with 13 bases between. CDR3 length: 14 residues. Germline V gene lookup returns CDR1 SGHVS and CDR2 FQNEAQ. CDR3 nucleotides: TGTGCCAGCAGCTCCCCGGCGCAGGGCTACGAGCAGTACTTC. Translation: CASSSPAQGYEQYF.

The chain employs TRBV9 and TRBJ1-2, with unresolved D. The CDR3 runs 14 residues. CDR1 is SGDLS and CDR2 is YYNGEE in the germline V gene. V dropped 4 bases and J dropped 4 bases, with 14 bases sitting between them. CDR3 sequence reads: CASSSNRAVYGYTF. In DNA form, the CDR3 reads TGTGCCAGCAGCTCCAATAGGGCCGTCTATGGCTACACCTTC.

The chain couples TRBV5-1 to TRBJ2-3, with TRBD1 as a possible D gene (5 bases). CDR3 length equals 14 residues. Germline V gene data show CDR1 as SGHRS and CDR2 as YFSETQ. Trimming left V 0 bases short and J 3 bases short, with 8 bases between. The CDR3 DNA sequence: TGCGCCAGCAGCTTGGTTTCAGGGACAGATACGCAGTATTTT. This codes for CASSLVSGTDTQYF.

The CDR3 bases are TGTGCCAGCAGGCGACTCAGTTTCCTGAGCCAGGACGGGAATGAGCAGTTCTTC. The encoded protein is CASRRLSFLSQDGNEQFF. The V and J genes are TRBV6-6 and TRBJ2-1, with unresolved D. The CDR3 is 18 amino acids. V shed 6 bases and J shed 7 bases, with 28 bases lying between them. Germline assignment: CDR1 MNHNY and CDR2 SVGAGI (reference sequence).

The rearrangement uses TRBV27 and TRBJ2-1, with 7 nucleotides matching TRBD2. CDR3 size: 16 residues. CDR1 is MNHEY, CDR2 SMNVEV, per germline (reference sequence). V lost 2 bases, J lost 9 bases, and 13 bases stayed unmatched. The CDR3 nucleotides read TGTGCCAGCAGTTTAAGGCTAGCGGTAGCCCCGGGTGAGCAGTTCTTC. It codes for CASSLRLAVAPGEQFF.

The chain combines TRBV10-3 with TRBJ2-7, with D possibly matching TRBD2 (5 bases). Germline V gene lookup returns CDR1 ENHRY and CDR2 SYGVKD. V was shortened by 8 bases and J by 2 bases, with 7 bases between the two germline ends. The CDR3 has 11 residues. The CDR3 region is CAIQEAYEQYF. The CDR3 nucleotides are TGTGCCATCCAGGAGGCCTACGAGCAGTACTTC.

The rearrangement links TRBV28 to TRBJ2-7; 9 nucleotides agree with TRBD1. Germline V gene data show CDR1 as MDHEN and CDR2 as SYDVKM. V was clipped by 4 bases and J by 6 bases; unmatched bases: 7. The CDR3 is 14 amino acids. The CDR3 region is CASSSPGTGLEQYF. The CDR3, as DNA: TGTGCCAGCAGTTCCCCGGGGACAGGGCTCGAGCAGTACTTC.